The next 25 T cell receptor beta chains were all read from a single sample in a study of T cells in Graves' hyperthyroidism and ophthalmopathy (dated by TCRdb to between 2019 and 2020). Library creation used multiplex PCR. Sequencing was performed on an Illumina HiSeq 2000. Amplification of TCR beta CDR3 regions was carried out from RNA transcripts. A first-round RT-PCR of the TCR CDR3 used the HTBI primer set with the Qiagen OneStep RT-PCR kit. TCRdb reprocessed the public reads (quality trimming at Q25 with fastp, clone calling with MiXCR) and kept in-frame beta chains. Rows are unified per CDR3 protein, each entry keeping the most common DNA and genes. The sample table lists about 530,000 distinct CDR3 sequences, 15% to 20% of them with a count of one. Approximately 16% of the sample goes to the ten largest clones. The source material was blood. All receptors derive from a woman younger than 35 with Graves' ophthalmopathy.

This clonotype was detected only a few times. The chain links TRBV29-1 to TRBJ1-3; perhaps TRBD1 as D (6 bases). The V end was cut by 2 bases, the J end by 1 base, with 12 bases between. CDR3 length: 15 amino acids. The V gene's germline CDR1 is SQVTM and CDR2 ANQGSEA. The CDR3 protein is CSVETGILSGNTIYF. CDR3 in DNA: TGCAGCGTTGAAACAGGGATTTTATCTGGAAACACCATATATTTT.

The J gene is TRBJ1-1, the V gene TRBV4-1; perhaps TRBD1 as D (5 bases). Germline V gene lookup returns CDR1 MGHRA and CDR2 YSYEKL. V lost 0 bases and J lost 1, with 15 bases in between. The CDR3 has 17 residues. CDR3 sequence: CASSQDLTQVPNTEAFF. The DNA for the CDR3 is TGCGCCAGCAGCCAAGATCTCACACAGGTTCCGAACACTGAAGCTTTCTTT.

This clonotype was seen a few times. The rearrangement links TRBV30 to TRBJ1-6, with D tentatively TRBD1 (6 bases). This CDR3 comprises 14 residues. Germline CDR1 reads GTSNPN; CDR2 reads SVGIG (reference sequence). Trimming stripped 5 bases from V and 9 bases from J, with 17 bases between. Here the CDR3 DNA reads TGTGCCTGGGGGACATCGCCTGGGTCTTCACCCCTCCACTTT. It is translated as CAWGTSPGSSPLHF.

This clonotype showed up many times. V is TRBV5-6 and J is TRBJ2-2; D unresolved. Trimming stripped 1 base from V and 5 bases from J, with 27 bases between. CDR1 SGHDT and CDR2 YYEEEE come from the germline V gene. This CDR3 has 20 amino acids. This CDR3 reads CASSLSSWEVYQSGTGELFF. CDR3 nucleotide sequence: TGTGCCAGCAGCTTGTCCAGCTGGGAAGTATATCAGTCGGGTACCGGGGAGCTGTTTTTT.

This clonotype was counted at least ten times. V is TRBV12-3 or TRBV12-4 and J is TRBJ1-2, with TRBD1 as a possible D gene (5 bases). V lost 5 bases and J lost 7, with 17 bases in between. CDR3 length: 14 amino acids. CDR3 DNA: TGTGCCAGCAGTCCCGACAGCCTCCCCAGTGGCTACACCTTC. It codes for CASSPDSLPSGYTF.

There are many counts of this clonotype. The chain uses TRBV28 and TRBJ2-7; 9 positions match TRBD1. Germline V gives CDR1 MDHEN, CDR2 SYDVKM. This CDR3 has 15 amino acids. V shed 7 bases, J shed 2 bases, and the junction held 9 bases outside the gene matches. CDR3 residues: CASIFGGTGPYEQYF. The CDR3 DNA sequence: TGTGCCAGCATCTTTGGTGGGACAGGGCCCTACGAGCAGTACTTC.

This clonotype occurred many times. V usage is TRBV28 and J usage is TRBJ2-7; TRBD2 might be the D (6 bases). V was trimmed by 6 bases and J by 2 bases, leaving 14 bases between them. This CDR3 comprises 14 residues. Germline V gene data show CDR1 as MDHEN and CDR2 as SYDVKM. The CDR3 DNA follows: TGTGCCAGCAGCCCGAACGGGACTCCCTACGAGCAGTACTTC. It codes for CASSPNGTPYEQYF.

CDR3 region: CASSPRSGGGAGYGYTF. CDR3 DNA sequence: TGTGCCAGCAGCCCGCGAAGTGGGGGGGGCGCGGGGTATGGCTACACCTTC. The chain recombines TRBV4-2 with TRBJ1-2; D is possibly TRBD1 (6 bases). Trimming took off 4 bases at V and 5 bases at J, with 23 bases between the two ends. The CDR3 is 17 residues long. Looked up from germline, CDR1 is LGHNA and CDR2 is YNFKEQ.

This clonotype has a count of ten or more. The chain uses TRBV28 and TRBJ2-5; 9 nucleotides match TRBD1. CDR1 is MDHEN, CDR2 SYDVKM, per germline. The V and J ends lost 8 bases and 6 bases, in that order; junction bases with no gene match: 10. The CDR3 totals 14 residues. Written as DNA, the CDR3 is TGTGCCAGCCAAGGGACAGGGATATTAAAGACCCAGTACTTC. It encodes CASQGTGILKTQYF. The full variable domain, with the rest looked up from reference TRBV28 and TRBJ2-5, is DVKVTQSSRYLVKRTGEKVFLECVQDMDHENMFWYRQDPGLGLRLIYFSYDVKMKEKGDIPEGYSVSREKKERFSLILESASTNQTSMYLCASQGTGILKTQYFGPGTRLLVL.

This clonotype was counted at least ten times. The chain joins TRBV5-1 to TRBJ2-3; D is ambiguous. The germline V gene encodes CDR1 SGHRS and CDR2 YFSETQ. The germline V and J ends were trimmed by 0 bases and 3 bases, with 11 bases remaining between them. This CDR3 spans 15 amino acids. The CDR3 loop is CASSLVGRTTDTQYF. CDR3 coding DNA: TGCGCCAGCAGCTTGGTAGGGCGGACGACAGATACGCAGTATTTT.

Only a few counts were recorded for this clonotype. V is TRBV15 and J is TRBJ1-4; 8 nucleotides agree with TRBD1. Germline V gene lookup returns CDR1 LNHNV and CDR2 YYDKDF (reference sequence). The CDR3 extends over 15 amino acids. J gave up 3 bases and V 3 bases, and 3 bases lay outside the gene matches. CDR3 sequence (DNA): TGTGCCACCAGCAGGGACAGGGATTCTAATGAAAAACTGTTTTTT. This codes for CATSRDRDSNEKLFF. The variable domain in full, with the rest retrieved from reference TRBV15 and TRBJ1-4, is DAMVIQNPRYQVTQFGKPVTLSCSQTLNHNVMYWYQQKSSQAPKLLFHYYDKDFNNEADTPDNFQSRRPNTSFCFLDIRSPGLGDTAMYLCATSRDRDSNEKLFFGSGTQLSVL.

This clonotype showed up many times. The V gene is TRBV28, the J gene TRBJ2-7, with D tentatively TRBD2 (6 bases). Trimming stripped 5 bases from V and 3 bases from J, with 14 bases between. Germline V lookup: CDR1 MDHEN, CDR2 SYDVKM. The CDR3 has 14 residues. DNA for the CDR3: TGTGCCAGCAGTGGAATGGGAGGTAGCTACGAGCAGTACTTC. This codes for CASSGMGGSYEQYF.

This clonotype was detected many times. CDR3 nucleotide sequence: TGTGCCAGCAGCTCCAAGGGGGGTACTAACGTCCAAGAGACCCAGTACTTC. It translates to CASSSKGGTNVQETQYF. The chain couples TRBV11-2 to TRBJ2-5; D tentatively fits TRBD1 or TRBD2 (6 bases each). The CDR3 is 17 residues long. Germline assignment: CDR1 SGHAT and CDR2 FQNNGV. The V end was cut by 4 bases, the J end by 1 base, with 19 bases between.

In the case of this clonotype: A much larger clone lies one base from this, so it may be a read error. The rearrangement joins TRBV2 to TRBJ1-4, with D maybe TRBD1 (5 bases). The V gene's germline CDR1 is SNHLY and CDR2 FYNNEI. V was shortened by 9 bases and J by 10 bases, with 12 bases between the two germline ends. The CDR3 is 11 residues long. The CDR3 coding sequence is TGTGCCAGTAATCATCAGGGAAAACTGTTTTTT. Encoded protein: CASNHQGKLFF.

This chain joins TRBV4-2 and TRBJ1-2; the match to TRBD1 covers 11 bases. This CDR3 is 15 amino acids long. V trimming: 4 bases; J trimming: 6 bases; junction bases outside the gene matches: 7. From germline, CDR1 is LGHNA and CDR2 YNFKEQ. The CDR3 DNA reads as TGTGCCAGCAGCCCCTCCGGGACAGGGGGAGATGGCTACACCTTC. This codes for CASSPSGTGGDGYTF.

Many counts were recorded for this clonotype. This sequence joins TRBV11-2 and TRBJ2-1; 7 bases map to TRBD1. The CDR3 has 15 amino acids. The V gene's germline CDR1 is SGHAT and CDR2 FQNNGV. Trimming removed 5 bases from V and 3 bases from J; junction bases left unmatched: 7. CDR3 region: CASSPPTGYYNEQFF. As DNA, the CDR3 is TGTGCCAGCAGCCCACCGACAGGGTACTACAATGAGCAGTTCTTC.

The chain links TRBV6-1 to TRBJ2-2; no clear D. CDR3 length equals 14 residues. Trimming shortened V by 6 bases and J by 4 bases, and 12 bases separated the two germline ends. CDR1 is MNHNS, CDR2 SASEGT, per germline. The CDR3 DNA follows: TGTGCCAGCAGCCTTGAAGGGTCCACCGGGGAGCTGTTTTTT. This translates into CASSLEGSTGELFF.

Regarding this clonotype: A much bigger clone sits one base away, suggesting this may be a read error. The chain employs TRBV27 and TRBJ1-1, with D uncertain. The CDR3 spans 13 residues. The germline CDR1 and CDR2 sequences are MNHEY and SMNVEV (reference sequence). The CDR3 reads CASSRKLNTKAFF. The CDR3 DNA reads TGTGCCAGCAGTCGGAAGTTGAACACTAAAGCTTTCTTT.

This clonotype has at least ten counts. CDR3 nucleotides: TGTGCCAGCTCACCACCGGGACAGGAGGCCTACGAGCAGTACTTC. This gives the protein CASSPPGQEAYEQYF. The V and J genes are TRBV18 and TRBJ2-7, with TRBD1 identical over 8 bases. CDR3 length: 15 amino acids. Germline CDR1 KGHSH, CDR2 LQKENI. After removal of 0 bases from V and 2 bases from J, the junction contained 3 bases not matched to a gene. The variable domain in full, with the rest retrieved from reference TRBV18 and TRBJ2-7, is NAGVMQNPRHLVRRRGQEARLRCSPMKGHSHVYWYRQLPEEGLKFMVYLQKENIIDESGMPKERFSAEFPKEGPSILRIQQVVRGDSAAYFCASSPPGQEAYEQYFGPGTRLTVT.

V gene TRBV30 combines with J gene TRBJ2-7; 8 bases map to TRBD1. CDR1 is GTSNPN and CDR2 is SVGIG in the germline V gene (reference sequence). The J segment lost 4 bases and the V segment lost 4 bases, leaving 9 bases of the junction unmatched. CDR3 length: 14 amino acids. The CDR3 DNA reads as TGTGCCTGGACCCCCGGGACAGGCGTTTACGAGCAGTACTTC. Encoded protein: CAWTPGTGVYEQYF. Looking up the rest from reference TRBV30 and TRBJ2-7 gives the full variable domain: SQTIHQWPATLVQPVGSPLSLECTVEGTSNPNLYWYRQAAGRGLQLLFYSVGIGQISSEVPQNLSASRPQDRQFILSSKKLLLSDSGFYLCAWTPGTGVYEQYFGPGTRLTVT.

This clonotype was seen repeatedly, ten times or more. The V gene is TRBV6-1, the J gene TRBJ1-1; weak D call: TRBD1 (5 bases). Germline assignment: CDR1 MNHNS and CDR2 SASEGT. V was pared by 7 bases and J by 12 bases, with 18 bases between. The CDR3 contains 12 residues. CDR3 nucleotides: TGTGCCAGCATAGGGACTTCGTTGAGGACTTTCTTT. Amino acid sequence: CASIGTSLRTFF.

The chain couples TRBV6-1 to TRBJ2-7; 7 bases agree with TRBD1. V was pared by 8 bases and J by 0 bases, with 13 bases of the junction left unmatched. The germline CDR1 and CDR2 sequences are MNHNS and SASEGT. The CDR3 has 16 amino acids. The CDR3 sequence: CASGFSDRATSYEQYF. The CDR3 nucleotides are TGTGCCAGCGGGTTCTCTGACAGGGCTACCTCCTACGAGCAGTACTTC.

The gene calls are TRBV4-1 and TRBJ1-2; D remains ambiguous. The CDR3 totals 13 residues. The V gene lost 2 bases and the J gene lost 4 bases, with 8 bases spanning the gap. Germline V gene data show CDR1 as MGHRA and CDR2 as YSYEKL. The CDR3 spells CASSQMVSYGYTF. CDR3 in DNA: TGCGCCAGCAGCCAAATGGTCAGCTATGGCTACACCTTC.

The chain combines TRBV27 with TRBJ2-1, with TRBD1 matching 7 bases. The CDR3 length is 16 residues. J gave up 3 bases and V 2 bases, and 7 bases lay outside the gene matches. Germline CDR1 and CDR2: MNHEY and SMNVEV (reference sequence). The CDR3 coding sequence is TGTGCCAGCAGTTTACAGGGGGTAGGCGGCTACAATGAGCAGTTCTTC. Translation gives CASSLQGVGGYNEQFF.

This clonotype has only a few counts. The V gene is TRBV7-3, the J gene TRBJ2-2; 9 bases are a match to TRBD2. The CDR3 extends over 18 amino acids. Per the germline V gene, CDR1 is SGHTA and CDR2 is FQGTGA. The V segment lost 5 bases and the J segment 7 bases; nucleotides outside the gene matches: 17. In DNA form, the CDR3 reads TGTGCCAGCAGCGAAAGGGGTTCCAGCGGGAGGTCCGGCGGGGAGCTGTTTTTT. It codes for CASSERGSSGRSGGELFF.